Listed here are 28 T cell receptor beta chains from one sample, sequenced in a study of T-cell reconstitution after alpha-beta-depleted transplantation in children. Unique molecular identifiers tagged the TCRbeta library. TCRdb used MiXCR to reprocess the PCR reads, holding one entry per CDR3 protein. The data contain under 750,000 distinct CDR3 sequences, about 23% of them singletons. Sequenced material: PBMCs, mostly from graft donor cells, taken 360 days after TCRalphabeta/CD19-depleted stem cell transplant. The source is a boy younger than two who had a stem cell transplant for acute myeloid leukemia, so the T cells may come from the graft donor.

This clonotype was detected many times. CDR3 nucleotide sequence: TGTGCCTGGAGTGTACTTATGGCGAACACCGGGGAGCTGTTTTTT. The encoded protein is CAWSVLMANTGELFF. This chain uses TRBV30 with TRBJ2-2; D ambiguous. CDR3 size: 15 residues. The germline gives CDR1 GTSNPN, CDR2 SVGIG (reference sequence). V was pared by 0 bases and J by 0 bases, with 8 bases between. Drawing the rest from reference TRBV30 and TRBJ2-2, the complete variable domain is SQTIHQWPATLVQPVGSPLSLECTVEGTSNPNLYWYRQAAGRGLQLLFYSVGIGQISSEVPQNLSASRPQDRQFILSSKKLLLSDSGFYLCAWSVLMANTGELFFGEGSRLTVL.

The J gene is TRBJ2-5, the V gene TRBV12-3 or TRBV12-4; 10 positions match TRBD2. The CDR3 covers 15 residues. The V and J ends lost 6 bases and 0 bases, in that order; junction bases with no gene match: 4. CDR3 residues: CASRPSGSNQETQYF. The CDR3 region has the DNA TGTGCCAGCAGACCTAGCGGGAGCAACCAAGAGACCCAGTACTTC.

This sequence joins TRBV6-2 or TRBV6-3 and TRBJ2-7, with 9 bases lining up with TRBD1. V dropped 7 bases and J dropped 1; count of bases not matched to a gene: 8. Germline V lookup: CDR1 MNHEY, CDR2 SVGEGT. The CDR3 length is 15 residues. The DNA of the CDR3 is TGTGCCAGCACTCCCGGGACAGGGAAATCCTACGAGCAGTACTTC. This translates into CASTPGTGKSYEQYF.

This clonotype was detected many times. The chain recombines TRBV7-3 with TRBJ2-5; maybe TRBD1 (6 bases). Germline CDR1 reads SGHTA; CDR2 reads FQGTGA. The V end lost 2 bases, the J end lost 1 base, and 11 bases lay between the germline ends. CDR3 length: 15 residues. In DNA form, the CDR3 reads TGTGCCAGCAGCTTATTTTCAGGGGCCCAAGAGACCCAGTACTTC. This codes for CASSLFSGAQETQYF.

The chain couples TRBV12-3 or TRBV12-4 to TRBJ2-7, with TRBD1 matching 7 bases. The CDR3 is 13 amino acids. With V trimmed by 5 bases and J by 3 bases, 4 bases remained unmatched. CDR3 loop: CASSARQGYEQYF. DNA for the CDR3: TGTGCCAGCAGTGCGCGACAGGGCTACGAGCAGTACTTC.

This clonotype occurred many times. The chain carries TRBV12-3 or TRBV12-4 and TRBJ2-6; 7 bases agree with TRBD1. Trimming removed 3 bases from V and 0 bases from J; junction bases left unmatched: 2. The CDR3 runs to 16 residues. The CDR3 region has the DNA TGTGCCAGCAGTTTGGGACAGCCCTCTGGGGCCAACGTCCTGACTTTC. The encoded protein is CASSLGQPSGANVLTF.

This clonotype was found many times. This chain links TRBV20-1 with TRBJ2-5; D may match TRBD1 or TRBD2 (5 bases each). Trimming pared 5 bases from V and 4 bases from J, leaving 11 bases between. This CDR3 has 12 residues. CDR1 DFQATT and CDR2 SNEGSKA come from the germline V gene (reference sequence). The CDR3 reads CSAPRGGETQYF. CDR3 DNA sequence: TGCAGTGCTCCTCGGGGCGGAGAGACCCAGTACTTC.

This chain uses TRBV28 with TRBJ2-7; 9 nucleotides align to TRBD1. Germline trimming cut 6 bases from V and 2 bases from J; bases unmatched to any gene: 14. Germline V lookup: CDR1 MDHEN, CDR2 SYDVKM. The CDR3 runs 17 residues. CDR3 amino acids: CASRGSTGTGRPYEQYV. The CDR3 region has the DNA TGTGCCAGCAGGGGGAGCACCGGGACAGGGAGACCCTACGAGCAGTACGTC.

This clonotype was observed once. V gene TRBV7-8 combines with J gene TRBJ2-2; 7 nucleotides match TRBD2. CDR3 length: 17 residues. Trimming cost V 5 bases and J 1 base; bases outside gene matches: 10. Germline V gene lookup returns CDR1 SGHVS and CDR2 FQNEAQ. The CDR3 bases are TGTGCCAGCAGCCTGCAGGGACTACCCGTGAACACCGGGGAGCTGTTTTTT. It specifies CASSLQGLPVNTGELFF.

The chain combines TRBV6-2 or TRBV6-3 with TRBJ2-1; D ambiguous. The CDR3 runs to 13 residues. Trimming cost V 6 bases and J 7 bases, with 13 bases left between them. CDR1 is MNHEY, CDR2 SVGEGT, per germline. The chain's CDR3 is CASSLSYANEQFF. The DNA of the CDR3 is TGTGCCAGCAGCCTTTCCTACGCTAATGAGCAGTTCTTC.

In its sample, this clonotype was seen a few times. The V gene is TRBV20-1, the J gene TRBJ1-1; the D gene is possibly TRBD1 (6 bases). CDR3 length: 13 residues. CDR1 and CDR2 from the germline V gene are DFQATT and SNEGSKA (reference sequence). The CDR3 here is CRVAQGMNTEAFF. In DNA, the CDR3 is TGCAGGGTGGCACAGGGCATGAACACTGAAGCTTTCTTT.

This clonotype was counted at least ten times. The chain recombines TRBV15 with TRBJ2-1, with D perhaps TRBD1 or TRBD2 (5 bases each). Germline-derived CDR1 and CDR2 are LNHNV and YYDKDF (reference sequence). Trimming left V 0 bases short and J 4 bases short, with 13 bases between. The CDR3 has 16 amino acids. The DNA for the CDR3 is TGTGCCACCAGCAGAGAAACGGGGCCAAATTACAATGAGCAGTTCTTC. Its translation: CATSRETGPNYNEQFF.

This clonotype was observed many times. The V and J genes are TRBV12-3 or TRBV12-4 and TRBJ1-4; no firm D call. This CDR3 has 13 amino acids. V was clipped by 6 bases and J by 3 bases, with 8 bases between them. CDR3 in amino acids: CASSQSPNEKLFF. The CDR3 coding sequence is TGTGCCAGCAGCCAGTCCCCTAATGAAAAACTGTTTTTT.

This clonotype was detected only a few times. This sequence joins TRBV10-3 and TRBJ2-7; D possibly corresponds to TRBD2 (5 bases). This CDR3 contains 13 residues. CDR1 is ENHRY and CDR2 is SYGVKD in the germline V gene. The V end was cut by 4 bases, the J end by 6 bases, with 13 bases between. CDR3 protein: CAISGGVESEQYV. CDR3 coding DNA: TGTGCCATCAGTGGGGGAGTGGAGTCCGAGCAGTACGTC.

This clonotype has at least ten counts. CDR3: CASTDYSRTDTQYF. The CDR3 DNA is TGTGCCAGCACGGACTATTCCCGCACAGATACGCAGTATTTT. The chain is built from TRBV28 and TRBJ2-3; perhaps TRBD2 as D (6 bases). The germline V gene has CDR1 MDHEN and CDR2 SYDVKM. The CDR3 length is 14 residues. V shed 7 bases and J shed 1 base, with 12 bases lying between them. Full variable domain (rest looked up from reference TRBV28 and TRBJ2-3): DVKVTQSSRYLVKRTGEKVFLECVQDMDHENMFWYRQDPGLGLRLIYFSYDVKMKEKGDIPEGYSVSREKKERFSLILESASTNQTSMYLCASTDYSRTDTQYFGPGTRLTVL.

This clonotype was picked up many times. This chain joins TRBV20-1 and TRBJ1-5, with a weak D call TRBD1 (5 bases). Trimming removed 6 bases at V and 3 bases at J, with 12 bases between. The CDR3 length is 13 residues. CDR1 and CDR2 from the germline V gene are DFQATT and SNEGSKA (reference sequence). CDR3 amino acids: CSAALGTNQPQHF. The DNA of the CDR3 is TGCAGTGCCGCTCTGGGGACCAATCAGCCCCAGCATTTT.

This clonotype appeared a single time. The chain couples TRBV6-2 or TRBV6-3 to TRBJ2-1; 7 bases are shared with TRBD2. The junction had 10 bases not matched to a gene; V was cut back by 6 bases and J by 5 bases. The CDR3 has 15 amino acids. The germline gives CDR1 MNHEY, CDR2 SVGEGT. As DNA, the CDR3 is TGTGCCAGCAGCCAGACTAGCCTGTTTGACAATGAGCAGTTCTTC. Residues: CASSQTSLFDNEQFF.

The chain recombines TRBV29-1 with TRBJ2-5; D is possibly TRBD1 (6 bases). Germline CDR1 is SQVTM and CDR2 is ANQGSEA. This CDR3 region has 15 residues. The V gene lost 6 bases and the J gene lost 1 base, with 18 bases spanning the gap. The CDR3 sequence: CSVPETGPSQETQYF. Here the CDR3 DNA reads TGCAGCGTCCCCGAGACAGGCCCTTCCCAAGAGACCCAGTACTTC.

The CDR3 region has the DNA TGTGCCAGCAGTTTATTACCCCTCAGGGACACTGAAGCTTTCTTT. Its translation: CASSLLPLRDTEAFF. The chain joins TRBV27 to TRBJ1-1, with TRBD1 as a possible D gene (5 bases). CDR3 length equals 15 residues. Germline assignment: CDR1 MNHEY and CDR2 SMNVEV (reference sequence). The ends were cut back, 1 base at V and 3 bases at J, with 12 bases in the middle.

This clonotype was seen many times. The chain combines TRBV29-1 with TRBJ2-5; 8 positions match TRBD2. Germline loops: CDR1 SQVTM, CDR2 ANQGSEA. The CDR3 is 14 amino acids. The V gene end was trimmed by 2 bases and the J gene end by 5 bases; junction bases not matched to a gene: 7. The CDR3 loop reads CSVERGGPRETQYF. CDR3 in DNA: TGCAGCGTTGAACGCGGGGGGCCCAGGGAGACCCAGTACTTC.

In its sample, this clonotype was seen a few times. CDR3 sequence reads: CSASLRQGNTETQYF. The DNA of the CDR3 is TGCAGTGCTAGTTTAAGACAGGGGAACACGGAGACCCAGTACTTC. This chain joins TRBV20-1 and TRBJ2-5; 8 bases fit TRBD1. CDR1 DFQATT and CDR2 SNEGSKA come from the germline V gene (reference sequence). J was trimmed by 5 bases and V by 3 bases; bases with no gene match: 11. CDR3 size: 15 residues.

The chain links TRBV20-1 to TRBJ1-5; D perhaps matches TRBD1 (6 bases). The CDR3 spans 13 residues. With 5 bases removed from V and 7 bases from J, the gap between germline ends came to 15 bases. Germline CDR1 and CDR2: DFQATT and SNEGSKA (reference sequence). The chain's CDR3 is CSAASGEGQPQHF. The CDR3 nucleotides are TGCAGTGCTGCCTCAGGGGAGGGACAGCCCCAGCATTTT.

This chain uses TRBV5-5 with TRBJ1-1, with D hard to call. V shed 3 bases and J shed 7 bases, with 10 bases lying between them. Germline CDR1 is SGHKS and CDR2 is YYEKEE (reference sequence). The CDR3 runs to 12 residues. This chain's CDR3 is CASSYSLGEAFF. In DNA, the CDR3 is TGTGCCAGCAGCTATTCACTGGGTGAAGCTTTCTTT.

This clonotype was recorded a few times. The chain carries TRBV20-1 and TRBJ1-2; 9 bases fit TRBD1. After removal of 3 bases from V and 3 bases from J, the junction contained 14 bases not matched to a gene. The CDR3 contains 17 residues. Germline assignment: CDR1 DFQATT and CDR2 SNEGSKA (reference sequence). The DNA of the CDR3 is TGCAGTGCTAGGGCGCCGGGACAGGGAAGGGTTGACTATGGCTACACCTTC. Its translation: CSARAPGQGRVDYGYTF.

In nucleotides, the CDR3 is TGTGCCACCAGTGATTTGGGGGACAGGGCGACAGATACGCAGTATTTT. Translating gives CATSDLGDRATDTQYF. The V gene is TRBV24-1, the J gene TRBJ2-3; 9 nucleotides line up with TRBD1. Unmatched junction bases numbered 3, after V lost 0 bases and J lost 3 bases. Germline V gives CDR1 KGHDR, CDR2 SFDVKD. This CDR3 has 16 amino acids.

The chain couples TRBV11-2 to TRBJ1-2; no firm D call. This CDR3 comprises 13 residues. The V gene's germline CDR1 is SGHAT and CDR2 FQNNGV. The V gene lost 0 bases and the J gene lost 4 bases, with 6 bases spanning the gap. CDR3 coding DNA: TGTGCCAGCAGCTTAGATGGGATCTATGGCTACACCTTC. It codes for CASSLDGIYGYTF.

This clonotype occurred many times. This chain connects TRBV12-3 or TRBV12-4 to TRBJ2-7; D is uncertain. The CDR3 loop spans 13 amino acids. The V and J ends lost 5 bases and 5 bases respectively, with 13 bases between them. Here the CDR3 reads CASSPYYNHEQYF. CDR3 nucleotides: TGTGCCAGCAGTCCCTACTATAACCACGAGCAGTACTTC.

This clonotype has just a few counts. The V call is TRBV25-1, the J call TRBJ2-5; D is unclear. The CDR3 spans 15 residues. Between the trimmed V and J ends, which lost 5 bases and 2 bases, there was a span of 15 bases. Germline values: CDR1 MGHDK, CDR2 SYGVNS. For the CDR3, the DNA is TGTGCCAGCAGTCCACACCTTCCGACACAAGAGACCCAGTACTTC. It specifies CASSPHLPTQETQYF.